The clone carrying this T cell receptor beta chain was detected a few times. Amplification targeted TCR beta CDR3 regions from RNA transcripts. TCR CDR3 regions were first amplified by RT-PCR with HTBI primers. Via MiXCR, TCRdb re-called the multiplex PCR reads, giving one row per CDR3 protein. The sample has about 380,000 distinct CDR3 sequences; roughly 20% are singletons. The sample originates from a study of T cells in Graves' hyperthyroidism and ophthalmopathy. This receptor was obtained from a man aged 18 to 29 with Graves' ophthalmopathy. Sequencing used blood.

CDR3: CASSSPRGLFF. CDR3 bases: TGCGCCAGCAGTTCCCCTAGGGGGCTGTTTTTT. The genes are TRBV10-1 and TRBJ2-2; TRBD1 might be the D (5 bases). The germline V gene encodes CDR1 WNHNN and CDR2 SYGVQD (reference sequence). Trimming stripped 5 bases from V and 13 bases from J, with 11 bases between. CDR3 size: 11 residues.